This T cell receptor (beta chain) was documented in a study of cytomegalovirus exposure and HLA in healthy donors. As for the study in general: One earlier analysis, a look at 150 million to 200 million T cells, found fewer than 140 million unique TCR beta sequences.

13 Jbeta primers and 60 Vbeta primers were used for the PCR. Measured with immunoSEQ multiplex PCR; TCRdb has only the in-frame clones, and not every one. The data hold 130,000 or so clones, with 65% to 90% observed a single time. Germline lookup yields CDR1 SGHNT and CDR2 YENEEA. This CDR3 is built from 16 residues. V was clipped by 3 bases and J by 6 bases; unmatched bases: 10. This clone has only a few counts. Its target is unknown. The study, taken as a whole, reports: More clonal expansion characterized HLA-associated TCR beta chains than equally common others in a later analysis.

V gene TRBV11-3 combines with J gene TRBJ2-1; 8 positions match TRBD2. This TCR was sampled from a woman between 18 and 29 years old in good health and CMV-seropositive. Sequencing used PBMCs. The CDR3 reads CASSFVGAGAFNEQFF. DNA of the CDR3: TGTGCCAGCAGCTTTGTGGGAGCGGGGGCGTTCAATGAGCAGTTCTTC.